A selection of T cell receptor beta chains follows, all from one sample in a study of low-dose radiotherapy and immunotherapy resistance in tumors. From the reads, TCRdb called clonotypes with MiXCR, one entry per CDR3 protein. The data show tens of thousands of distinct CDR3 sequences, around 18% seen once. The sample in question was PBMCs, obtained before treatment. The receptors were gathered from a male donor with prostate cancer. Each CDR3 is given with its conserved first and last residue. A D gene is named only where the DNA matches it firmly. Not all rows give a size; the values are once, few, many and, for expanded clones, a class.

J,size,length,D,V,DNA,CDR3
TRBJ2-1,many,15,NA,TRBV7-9,TGTGCCAGCAGCTTAGATGGGGTCTCCTACAATGAGCAGTTCTTC,CASSLDGVSYNEQFF
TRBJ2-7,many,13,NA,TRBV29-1,TGCAGCGTTGAGTATAGCCAGGTGGGCGAGCAGTACTTC,CSVEYSQVGEQYF
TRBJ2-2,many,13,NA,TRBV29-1,TGCAGCGTCGGTGATAGGGACACCGGGGAGCTGTTTTTT,CSVGDRDTGELFF
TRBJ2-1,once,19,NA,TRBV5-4,NA,CASSFYICSAVPPWGEQFF
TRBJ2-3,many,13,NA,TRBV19,TGTGCCAGTAGGAGCCCTCCTCAAGATACGCAGTATTTT,CASRSPPQDTQYF
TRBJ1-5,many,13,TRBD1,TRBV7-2,TGTGCCAGCAGCTCCGGACAGGACCTGCCCCAGCATTTT,CASSSGQDLPQHF
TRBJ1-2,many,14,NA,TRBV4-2,TGTGCCAGCAGCCAAGCCGCAGGCGGGGGAGGCTACACCTTC,CASSQAAGGGGYTF
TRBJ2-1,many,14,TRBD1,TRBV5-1,TGCGCCAGCAGCTTAAGGACAGGGGACAATGAGCAGTTCTTC,CASSLRTGDNEQFF
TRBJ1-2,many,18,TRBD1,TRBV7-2,TGTGCCAGCAGCTTAGAGTTGGACAGGGGGCTCGGAAACTATGGCTACACCTTC,CASSLELDRGLGNYGYTF
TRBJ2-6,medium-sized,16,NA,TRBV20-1,TGCAGTGCTAGAGGCACCGGGACGGAGTCGGCCAACGTCCTGACTTTC,CSARGTGTESANVLTF
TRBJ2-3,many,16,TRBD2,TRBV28,TGTGCCAGCAGTATCACACTAGCGGGAATCGAAGATACGCAGTATTTT,CASSITLAGIEDTQYF
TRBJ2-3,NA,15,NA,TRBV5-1,TGCGCCAGCAGCTTGGCCCACCAGAGCACAGATACGCAGTATTTT,CASSLAHQSTDTQYF
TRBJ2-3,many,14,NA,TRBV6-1,TGTGCCAGCCGGCTGGGGCAGCCCACAGATACGCAGTATTTT,CASRLGQPTDTQYF
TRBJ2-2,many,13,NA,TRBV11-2,TGTGCCAGCGGGCCAACGAACACCGGGGAGCTGTTTTTT,CASGPTNTGELFF
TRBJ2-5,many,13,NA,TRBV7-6,TGTGCCAGCAGCTTAGAGAGGATGGAGACCCAGTACTTC,CASSLERMETQYF
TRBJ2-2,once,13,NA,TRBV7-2,TGTGCCAGCAGCCCCGGAGGTTTGGGGGAGCTGTTTTTT,CASSPGGLGELFF
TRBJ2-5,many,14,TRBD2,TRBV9,TGTGCCAGCAGCGTGGGGACTAGCCAAGAGACCCAGTACTTC,CASSVGTSQETQYF